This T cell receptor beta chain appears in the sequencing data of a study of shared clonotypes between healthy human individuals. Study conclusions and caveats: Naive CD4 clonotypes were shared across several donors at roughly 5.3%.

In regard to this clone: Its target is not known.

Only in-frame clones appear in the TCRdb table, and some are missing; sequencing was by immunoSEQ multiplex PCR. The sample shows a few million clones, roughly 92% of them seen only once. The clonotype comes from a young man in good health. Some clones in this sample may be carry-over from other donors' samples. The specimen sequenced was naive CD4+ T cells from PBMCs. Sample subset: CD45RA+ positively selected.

CDR3 protein: CASSLYSSAAETQYF. CDR3 coding DNA: TGTGCCAGCAGCTTGTACTCTAGCGCGGCGGAGACCCAGTACTTC. This chain joins TRBV5-6 and TRBJ2-5, with D perhaps TRBD2 (6 bases). The CDR3 has 15 amino acids. CDR1 is SGHDT, CDR2 YYEEEE, per germline. V was pared by 1 base and J by 5 bases, with 15 bases between.